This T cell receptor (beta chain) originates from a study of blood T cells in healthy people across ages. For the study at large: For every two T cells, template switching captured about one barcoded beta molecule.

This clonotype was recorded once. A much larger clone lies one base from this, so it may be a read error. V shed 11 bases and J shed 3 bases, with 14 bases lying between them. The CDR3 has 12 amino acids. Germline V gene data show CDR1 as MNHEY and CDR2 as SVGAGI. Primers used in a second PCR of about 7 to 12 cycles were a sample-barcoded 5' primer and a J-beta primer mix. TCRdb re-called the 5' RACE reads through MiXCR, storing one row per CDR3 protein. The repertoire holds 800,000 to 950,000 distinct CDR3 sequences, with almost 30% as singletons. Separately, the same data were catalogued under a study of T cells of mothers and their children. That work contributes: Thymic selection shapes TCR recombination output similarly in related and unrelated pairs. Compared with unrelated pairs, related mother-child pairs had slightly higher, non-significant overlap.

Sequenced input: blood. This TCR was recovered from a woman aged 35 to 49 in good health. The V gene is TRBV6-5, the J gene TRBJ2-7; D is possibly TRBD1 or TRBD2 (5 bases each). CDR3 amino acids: CACRDGIYEQYF. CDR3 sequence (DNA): TGTGCCTGCCGGGACGGAATCTACGAGCAGTACTTC.